Here is one TCR beta chain with its context. The entry originates in a study of blood T cell repertoires in COVID-19. Study-wide background: The United States, Italy and Spain were the sources of the acute and convalescent COVID-19 samples. PBMCs, B-cell-depleted T cells, or T cells provided the cDNA or gDNA that made up the material.

CDR1 and CDR2 from the germline V gene are MNHEY and SMNVEV (reference sequence). The CDR3 runs to 15 residues. Trimming cost V 5 bases and J 3 bases; bases outside gene matches: 8. TCRdb's copy holds only in-frame clones and misses some; the assay was immunoSEQ multiplex PCR. The profile shows tens of thousands of clones, 80% to 90% of them singletons. The clonotype originates from an elderly man with active COVID-19. The chain couples TRBV27 to TRBJ2-7, with 9 bases fitting TRBD2. Sequencing was performed on peripheral blood. The CDR3 DNA follows: TGTGCCAGCAGTCGTAGCGGGAGTTGGTACTACGAGCAGTACTTC. Amino acid sequence: CASSRSGSWYYEQYF.